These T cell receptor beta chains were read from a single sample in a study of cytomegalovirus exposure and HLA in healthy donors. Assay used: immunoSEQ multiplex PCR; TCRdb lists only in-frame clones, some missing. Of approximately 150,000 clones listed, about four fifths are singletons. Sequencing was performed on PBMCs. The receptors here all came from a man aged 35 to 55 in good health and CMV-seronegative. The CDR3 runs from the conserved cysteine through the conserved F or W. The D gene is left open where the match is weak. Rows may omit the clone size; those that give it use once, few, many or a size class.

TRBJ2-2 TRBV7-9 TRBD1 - TGTGCCAGCAGCTATGATACAGGGGGCACCGGGGAGCTGTTTTTT CASSYDTGGTGELFF
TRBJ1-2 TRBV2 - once TGTGCCAGCAGTGAATTCCGTGAGGGCTATGGCTACACCTTC CASSEFREGYGYTF
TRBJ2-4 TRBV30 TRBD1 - TGTGCCTGGAGTTCTGAACCAGGGGGTTGGTCCAAAAACATTCAGTACTTC CAWSSEPGGWSKNIQYF
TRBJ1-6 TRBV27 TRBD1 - TGTGCCAGCAGTCCCGGGACAGGGTATTCACCCCTCCACTTT CASSPGTGYSPLHF
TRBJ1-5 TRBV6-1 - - TGTGCCAGCAGCCCCGGCGGGCAGAGCAATCAGCCCCAGCATTTT CASSPGGQSNQPQHF
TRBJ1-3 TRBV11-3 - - TGTGCCAGCAGCCCTTCCTCTGGAAACACCATATATTTT CASSPSSGNTIYF
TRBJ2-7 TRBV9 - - TGTGCCAGCAGCCCTACCTATTTGACAGAGCAGTACTTC CASSPTYLTEQYF
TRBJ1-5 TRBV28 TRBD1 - TGTGCCAGCAGTTTCCCTGGGAGTGGGGCCCCGACAGGGCGCAATCAGCCCCAGCATTTT CASSFPGSGAPTGRNQPQHF
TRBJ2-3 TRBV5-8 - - TGTGCCAGCAGCTCGTCCGGGGCAGATACGCAGTATTTT CASSSSGADTQYF
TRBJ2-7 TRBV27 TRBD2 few TGTGCCAGCAGTTTATCCCTAGCGGGGGGGCGGCACGAGCAGTACTTC CASSLSLAGGRHEQYF
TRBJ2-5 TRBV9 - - TGTGCCAGCAGCCCGTCAAACAGCGAGAGGGAAGAGACCCAGTACTTC CASSPSNSEREETQYF
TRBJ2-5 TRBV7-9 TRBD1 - TGTGCCAGCAGCTTGATACAGGGGGCCCTTTCTCGTGACCAGTACTTC CASSLIQGALSRDQYF
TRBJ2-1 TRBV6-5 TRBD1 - TGTGCCAGCAGTTACCGGGACAGAAAGCTTGCTGAGCAGTTCTTC CASSYRDRKLAEQFF
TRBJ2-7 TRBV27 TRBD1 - TGTGCCAGCACCTTTCGGACAGGCTCCTACGAGCAGTACTTC CASTFRTGSYEQYF
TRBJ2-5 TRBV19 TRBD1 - TGTGCCAGTAGCGCGCGGGACAGGGGAGAGACCCAGTACTTC CASSARDRGETQYF
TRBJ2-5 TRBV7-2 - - TGTGCCAGCAGCTCTAGTTTCCCCAGAGAGACCCAGTACTTC CASSSSFPRETQYF
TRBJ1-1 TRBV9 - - TGTGCCAGCAGCTTTGGACAATTATCGAACACTGAAGCTTTCTTT CASSFGQLSNTEAFF
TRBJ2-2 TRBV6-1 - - TGTGCCAGCAGTGAAGGGTCAGTAAACGGGGAGCTGTTTTTT CASSEGSVNGELFF
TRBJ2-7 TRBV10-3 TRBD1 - TGTGCCATCAGTGACCCCGGGACAGGGTACTACGAGCAGTACTTC CAISDPGTGYYEQYF
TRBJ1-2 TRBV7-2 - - TGTGCCAGCAGCGAGAGACACGGAGGCTACACCTTC CASSERHGGYTF
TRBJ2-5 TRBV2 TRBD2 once TGTGCCAGCAGGCTGGGCGGGGGGAAGGGAGAGACCCAGTACTTC CASRLGGGKGETQYF
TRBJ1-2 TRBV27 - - TGTGCCAGCAGTCTACCCACAGGGCGCGGCTACACCTTC CASSLPTGRGYTF
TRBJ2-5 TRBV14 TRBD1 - TGTGCCAGCAGCTTTCGGACAGGACGGGGTGAGACCCAGTACTTC CASSFRTGRGETQYF
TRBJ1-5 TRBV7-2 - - TGTGCCAGCAGCTTAGGGCAGGGTAAGGGTCAGCCCCAGCATTTT CASSLGQGKGQPQHF
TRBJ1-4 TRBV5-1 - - TGCGCCAGCAGGGGGGCCCCGCATGAGGGGGAAAAACTGTTTTTT CASRGAPHEGEKLFF
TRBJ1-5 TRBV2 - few TGTGCCAGCACTAGGGGTGGGGTGGGACAGCCCCAGCATTTT CASTRGGVGQPQHF
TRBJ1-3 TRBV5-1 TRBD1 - TGCGCCAGCAGCTTGGCAGCAGGGGGCCGAAACACCATATATTTT CASSLAAGGRNTIYF
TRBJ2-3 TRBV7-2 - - TGTGCCAGCAGCGCAGGTTGGGCAGATACGCAGTATTTT CASSAGWADTQYF
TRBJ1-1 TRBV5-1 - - TGCGCCAGCAGCTTGGCCCCAGGCACTGAAGCTTTCTTT CASSLAPGTEAFF
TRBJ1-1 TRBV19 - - TGTGCCAGTCCTTTGAACACTGAAGCTTTCTTT CASPLNTEAFF
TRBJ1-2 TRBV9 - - TGTGCCAGCAGCGTAGCCAATCCAGGCATAGGCTACACCTTC CASSVANPGIGYTF
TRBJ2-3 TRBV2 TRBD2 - TGTGCCAGCACCCTGGGACTAGCGGGGGGGAGGGATACGCAGTATTTT CASTLGLAGGRDTQYF
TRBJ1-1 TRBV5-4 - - TGTGCCAGCAGACCGAAGGAGTCCACTGAAGCTTTCTTT CASRPKESTEAFF
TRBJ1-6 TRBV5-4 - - TGTGCCAGCACCCCAGGGACTTTTGGGTCACCCCTCCACTTT CASTPGTFGSPLHF
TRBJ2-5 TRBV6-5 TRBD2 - TGTGCCAGCAGGCCGAGCGGGGGGGCCGGAGAGACCCAGTACTTC CASRPSGGAGETQYF
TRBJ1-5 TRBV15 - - TGTGCCACCAGCAGAGTTTGGGAGTCGAATCAGCCCCAGCATTTT CATSRVWESNQPQHF
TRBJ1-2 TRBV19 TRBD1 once TGTGCCACCAGAGGAGGGACAGGATCTCCTAACTATGGCTACACCTTC CATRGGTGSPNYGYTF
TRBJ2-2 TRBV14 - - TGTGCCAGCAGCCCCCTAGGACAGTCGTCCGGGGAGCTGTTTTTT CASSPLGQSSGELFF
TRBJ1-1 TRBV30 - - TGTGCCTGGAGCCCGGACAGATACACTGAAGCTTTCTTT CAWSPDRYTEAFF
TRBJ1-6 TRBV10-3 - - TGTGCCATCAGTGAGCAGGCCCCCGATCCGAGTTCACCCCTCCACTTT CAISEQAPDPSSPLHF
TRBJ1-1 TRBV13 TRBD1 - TGTGCCAGCAGCCTGGACAGGGCCCCTGAAGCTTTCTTT CASSLDRAPEAFF
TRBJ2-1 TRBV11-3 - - TGTGCCAGCAGCCGGCCCGGACAAGAGCAGTTCTTC CASSRPGQEQFF
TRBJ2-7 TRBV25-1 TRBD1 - TGTGCCAGCAGACAGGGGGCGCTCCACGAGCAGTACTTC CASRQGALHEQYF
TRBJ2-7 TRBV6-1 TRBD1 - TGTGCCAGCAGCCGTACAGGGGTCTACGAGCAGTACTTC CASSRTGVYEQYF
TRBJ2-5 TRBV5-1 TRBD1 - TGCGCCAGCAGCTTCGGGACAGCGGATGGGTCCCAGTACTTC CASSFGTADGSQYF
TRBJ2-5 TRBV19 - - TGTGCCAGTAGCTCCCCAGGTATCCAAGAGACCCAGTACTTC CASSSPGIQETQYF
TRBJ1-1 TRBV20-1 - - TGCAGTGCTACCGATCGGGGGGTGGCTTTCTTT CSATDRGVAFF
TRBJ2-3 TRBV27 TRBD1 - TGTGCCAGTGGACAGGGGCGCAGAGATACGCAGTATTTT CASGQGRRDTQYF
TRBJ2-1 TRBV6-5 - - TGTGCCAGCATCCGCCCGGGGGAGGAGCAGTTCTTC CASIRPGEEQFF
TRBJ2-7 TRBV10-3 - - TGTGCCATCAGAACCCGGGATCCCAGCTCCTACGAGCAGTACTTC CAIRTRDPSSYEQYF
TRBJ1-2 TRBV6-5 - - TGTGCCAGCAAAAGGGGGATTTATGGCTACACCTTC CASKRGIYGYTF
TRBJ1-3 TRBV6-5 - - TGTGCCAGCAGTGCGACAGTCCAGTCTGGAAACACCATATATTTT CASSATVQSGNTIYF
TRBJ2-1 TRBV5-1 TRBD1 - TGCGCCAGCAGCCAGGGACAGGGGTTCAATGAGCAGTTCTTC CASSQGQGFNEQFF
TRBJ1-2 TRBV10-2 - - TGCGCCAGCGGCAATCCTCGTGCTGGCTATGGCTACACCTTC CASGNPRAGYGYTF
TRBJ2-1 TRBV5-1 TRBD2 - TGCGCCAGCAGCTCATCTTTAACCGGGACTAGCGGGGGGACTGGGGACAATGAGCAGTTCTTC CASSSSLTGTSGGTGDNEQFF